Listed below are T cell receptor beta chains from one sample, sequenced in a study of T cell responses to AZD1222 COVID-19 vaccine. Sequencing used immunoSEQ multiplex PCR; TCRdb keeps in-frame clones, though not all of them. The sample yields about 94,000 clones, about 88% seen once. Source: peripheral blood, taken on day 0 of AZD1222 vaccination. The receptors stem from an adult in good health. CDR3s include the opening cysteine and the closing phenylalanine or tryptophan.

v_call: TRBV7-6; cdr3_aa: CASSSGRTGLDGYTF
v_call: TRBV6-5; cdr3_aa: CASSIQGSWETQYF
v_call: TRBV28; cdr3_aa: CASRDSGGLAPLHF
v_call: TRBV6-5; cdr3_aa: CASLPTGVTEAFF
v_call: TRBV5-1; cdr3_aa: CASSPYRGLDEKLFF
v_call: TRBV28; cdr3_aa: CASGGGNQPQHF
v_call: TRBV5-4; cdr3_aa: CASSWDSQGNEQFF
v_call: TRBV2; cdr3_aa: CASSGSGGANTGELFF
v_call: TRBV12-3/TRBV12-4; cdr3_aa: CASRLQGYYGYTF
v_call: TRBV6-5; cdr3_aa: CASSFRANYGYTF
v_call: TRBV6-5; cdr3_aa: CASTGTTYTEAFF
v_call: TRBV6-4; cdr3_aa: CASSEKGAFRSPLHF
v_call: TRBV29-1; cdr3_aa: CSGWAGKGEAFF
v_call: TRBV7-9; cdr3_aa: CASSSRDGGYTF
v_call: TRBV6-6; cdr3_aa: CASNRGLDYGYTF
v_call: TRBV7-2; cdr3_aa: CASTLRLAGVTEQFF
v_call: TRBV19; cdr3_aa: CASSAGQGSEAFF
v_call: TRBV11-2; cdr3_aa: CASSLAGGTGAAQETQYF
v_call: TRBV5-1; cdr3_aa: CASSWTQGGSYEQYF
v_call: TRBV20-1; cdr3_aa: CSAKRNTEAFF
v_call: TRBV5-1; cdr3_aa: CASSLAGSFGGTDTQYF
v_call: TRBV3-1/TRBV3-2; cdr3_aa: CASSPQANTIYF
v_call: TRBV6-2/TRBV6-3; cdr3_aa: CASSRTGGRTDTQYF
v_call: TRBV4-3; cdr3_aa: CASSQDLTGGYTF
v_call: TRBV18; cdr3_aa: CASSPRADYGYTF
v_call: TRBV10-3; cdr3_aa: CAISERTSGEAQYF
v_call: TRBV19; cdr3_aa: CASSTTGEYSPLHF
v_call: TRBV5-5; cdr3_aa: CASSLNLPEAFF
v_call: TRBV3-1/TRBV3-2; cdr3_aa: CASSQDRVSGKNIQYF
v_call: TRBV4-1; cdr3_aa: CASSHTFAANYGYTF
v_call: TRBV15; cdr3_aa: CATSRDRAGGRPQHF
v_call: TRBV28; cdr3_aa: CASSSGALYQETQYF
v_call: TRBV5-1; cdr3_aa: CASSSQGAGTEAFF
v_call: TRBV5-1; cdr3_aa: CASSLAGTSGLTGELFF
v_call: TRBV7-9; cdr3_aa: CASLGGLNTGELFF
v_call: TRBV3-1/TRBV3-2; cdr3_aa: CASSQEAKVYGYTF
v_call: TRBV6-2/TRBV6-3; cdr3_aa: CASSYQLADQETQYF
v_call: TRBV5-1; cdr3_aa: CASSPRGRGTRDEQFF
v_call: TRBV5-6; cdr3_aa: CASGKDRGYTDTQYF
v_call: TRBV30; cdr3_aa: CAWSLHVGTGYNEQFF
v_call: TRBV5-4; cdr3_aa: CASSLGGLSYEQYF
v_call: TRBV27; cdr3_aa: CASSYSVRQPQHF
v_call: TRBV5-4; cdr3_aa: CASSLPGQGKGGYTF
v_call: TRBV5-1; cdr3_aa: CASSLGDSATNEKLFF
v_call: TRBV19; cdr3_aa: CASSISRLLNEKLFF
v_call: TRBV27; cdr3_aa: CASSLSGTVTDTQYF
v_call: TRBV27; cdr3_aa: CASSHKQEAGYTF
v_call: TRBV30; cdr3_aa: CAWRSPGQGPYEQYF
v_call: TRBV11-2; cdr3_aa: CASSFGQSSTEAFF
v_call: TRBV5-1; cdr3_aa: CASSLAKTGGSYGYTF
v_call: TRBV27; cdr3_aa: CASCRTGTSSGNTIYF
v_call: TRBV4-2; cdr3_aa: CASSQDPLFSGNTIYF
v_call: TRBV5-1; cdr3_aa: CASSFSQTNTEAFF
v_call: TRBV4-1; cdr3_aa: CASSQGGGYSGNTIYF
v_call: TRBV9; cdr3_aa: CASSSAAAFGRETQYF
v_call: TRBV12-3/TRBV12-4; cdr3_aa: CASSSGRYQPQHF
v_call: TRBV3-1/TRBV3-2; cdr3_aa: CASSQDHKETQYF
v_call: TRBV11-3; cdr3_aa: CASSLQPGSPLHF
v_call: TRBV7-3; cdr3_aa: CASSQGGSTEAFF
v_call: TRBV12-3/TRBV12-4; cdr3_aa: CASSRTGNYGYTF